Listed below are T cell receptor beta chains from one sample, sequenced in a study of T cell clonotyping in hematopoietic cell transplantation. Only in-frame clones appear in the TCRdb table, and some are missing; sequencing was by immunoSEQ multiplex PCR. The data contain roughly 1,300 clones, 95% to 98% of them singletons. Sample: PBMCs, taken 180 days after allogeneic stem cell transplant. These receptor sequences come from a male patient between 45 and 60 years old who had an allogeneic stem cell transplant from a related donor, so the T cells may come from the graft donor. Some clones in this sample may be carry-over from other donors' samples. The CDR3 runs from the conserved cysteine through the conserved F or W. A D gene is named only where the DNA matches it firmly. Not every row has a clone size; where given, it reads once, few, many or a size class.

v_gene,j_gene,d_gene,abundance,CDR3nt,CDR3aa
TRBV4-1,TRBJ1-6,TRBD1,NA,TGCGCCAGCAGCAACAGGGGTTCACCCCTCCACTTT,CASSNRGSPLHF
TRBV12-5,TRBJ2-2,NA,NA,TGTGCTAGTGGTTTGACAGGGAGTACCGGGGAGCTGTTTTTT,CASGLTGSTGELFF
TRBV7-9,TRBJ2-3,NA,NA,TGTGCCAGCAGCTTGCAGTTCCCAGATACGCAGTATTTT,CASSLQFPDTQYF
TRBV7-5,TRBJ2-7,NA,once,TGTGCCAGAAGCAGACCGGGACAAGACTCCTACGAGCAGTACTTC,CARSRPGQDSYEQYF
TRBV6-4,TRBJ2-2,NA,NA,TGTGCCAGCAGTACAATTTTAGGCACCGGGGAGCTGTTTTTT,CASSTILGTGELFF
TRBV6-1,TRBJ1-2,TRBD1,NA,TGTGCCAGCCCGGGACGACAGGGGGGCTATGGCTACACCTTC,CASPGRQGGYGYTF
TRBV7-2,TRBJ2-7,NA,NA,TGTGCCAGCAGCTTAGCGCTAGTCGGGGACGAGCAGTACTTC,CASSLALVGDEQYF
TRBV7-9,TRBJ2-7,NA,NA,TGTGCCAGCAGCTTTTTAGACAGCTACGAGCAGTACTTC,CASSFLDSYEQYF
TRBV27,TRBJ2-7,NA,NA,TGTGCCAGCAGTTTCATGGCAGGATCCTACGAGCAGTACTTC,CASSFMAGSYEQYF
TRBV6-5,TRBJ1-1,NA,NA,TGTGCCAGCAGTTACGGGGGGCGAACTGAAGCTTTCTTT,CASSYGGRTEAFF
TRBV6-5,TRBJ1-5,NA,NA,TGTGCCAGCAGTTACTCGGAAAATCAGCCCCAGCATTTT,CASSYSENQPQHF
TRBV4-3,TRBJ1-1,NA,NA,TGCGCCAGCAGCCAAGGAACAGGTCTTGAAGCTTTCTTT,CASSQGTGLEAFF
TRBV19,TRBJ1-5,NA,NA,TGTGCCAGTAGTATTGACAGTTCATGGAATCAGCCCCAGCATTTT,CASSIDSSWNQPQHF
TRBV6-6,TRBJ2-1,TRBD2,NA,TGTGCCAGCAGCCCCGCTAGCGGGAGCTACAATGAGCAGTTCTTC,CASSPASGSYNEQFF
TRBV7-9,TRBJ2-1,TRBD2,NA,TGTGCCAGCAGCGGAACGGGAGCGGGGAGCAATGAGCAGTTCTTC,CASSGTGAGSNEQFF
TRBV6-5,TRBJ1-1,NA,few,TGTGCCAGCATCCGCGGGACCGGGGCAACTGAAGCTTTCTTT,CASIRGTGATEAFF
TRBV4-3,TRBJ2-3,NA,NA,TGCGCCAGCAGCCAGGACAGACACACAGATACGCAGTATTTT,CASSQDRHTDTQYF
TRBV4-1,TRBJ1-1,NA,NA,TGCGCCAGCAGCCCCCGGACTGTCGATCCCATGAACACTGAAGCTTTCTTT,CASSPRTVDPMNTEAFF
TRBV30,TRBJ1-4,TRBD1,NA,TGTGCCTGGAGTGTCTTTGGACAGGATGTAGGAAAACTGTTTTTT,CAWSVFGQDVGKLFF
TRBV27,TRBJ2-4,TRBD1,NA,TGTGCCAGCAGTTTATCCGCCGGGACAGAGATTCAGTACTTC,CASSLSAGTEIQYF
TRBV4-1,TRBJ1-1,TRBD1,NA,TGCGCCAGCAGCCCTCGACAGGGGAGCACTGAAGCTTTCTTT,CASSPRQGSTEAFF
TRBV27,TRBJ2-2,NA,NA,TGTGCCAGCAGCAGGTGGGGCGGGGAGCTGTTTTTT,CASSRWGGELFF
TRBV4-1,TRBJ2-3,TRBD1,NA,TGCGCCAGCATTGGACAGGGGGCGGCAGATACGCAGTATTTT,CASIGQGAADTQYF
TRBV13,TRBJ2-7,NA,NA,TGTGCCAGCAGCCAAACCCGCATTTTTAAGGGACTCTACGAGCAGTACTTC,CASSQTRIFKGLYEQYF
TRBV6-1,TRBJ2-1,NA,NA,TGTGCCAGCAGACTAGGCCAGGGGATTGACAATGAGCAGTTCTTC,CASRLGQGIDNEQFF
TRBV28,TRBJ1-2,TRBD1,NA,TGTGCCAGCAGTTTCAGTGGACAGGGAGATGGCTACACCTTC,CASSFSGQGDGYTF
TRBV2,TRBJ1-1,NA,NA,TGTGCCAGCAGTGAAGCGGGAGTAAGGTACACTGAAGCTTTCTTT,CASSEAGVRYTEAFF
TRBV7-9,TRBJ1-1,NA,NA,TGTGCCAGCAGCTCGAACAGGGCCGGGGTGGGGAACACTGAAGCTTTCTTT,CASSSNRAGVGNTEAFF
TRBV9,TRBJ2-1,TRBD1,NA,TGTGCCAGCAGCGACCGTGACAGGGGAACGGGTGAGCAGTTCTTC,CASSDRDRGTGEQFF
TRBV7-6,TRBJ2-7,NA,NA,TGTGCCAGCAGCTTATCGGGGGGCAGCTCAGACGAGCAGTACTTC,CASSLSGGSSDEQYF
TRBV28,TRBJ2-7,NA,NA,TGTGCCAGCAGTTGGGGGGCGGGGGCGGAAGAGCAGTACTTC,CASSWGAGAEEQYF
TRBV7-2,TRBJ1-1,NA,NA,TGTGCCAGCAGCTTAGGGGGAATGGGCACTGAAGCTTTCTTT,CASSLGGMGTEAFF
TRBV6-1,TRBJ2-3,NA,NA,TGTGCCAGCAGTGCGGACACTCTAGGGGATACGCAGTATTTT,CASSADTLGDTQYF
TRBV4-1,TRBJ2-1,NA,NA,TGCGCCAGCAGCCAAGATGGGTTGGAGGGTGGGAATGAGCAGTTCTTC,CASSQDGLEGGNEQFF
TRBV5-1,TRBJ1-3,NA,NA,TGCGCCAGCAGCTTGGCCCAGGCGTCTTCTGGAAACACCATATATTTT,CASSLAQASSGNTIYF
TRBV28,TRBJ2-7,TRBD2,NA,TGTGCCAGCAGTTTTGGGACTAGCGTCGGTGAGCAGTACTTC,CASSFGTSVGEQYF
TRBV28,TRBJ1-1,NA,NA,TGTGCCAGCAGCCCCGGCGTGGGGCCATACACTGAAGCTTTCTTT,CASSPGVGPYTEAFF
TRBV4-3,TRBJ1-1,TRBD1,NA,TGCGCCAGCAGCCAAGATTCAGGGGGACGGAACACTGAAGCTTTCTTT,CASSQDSGGRNTEAFF
TRBV10-3,TRBJ2-5,TRBD2,NA,TGTGCGAGCAATCGGGGGGGGCTTGGAGAGACCCAGTACTTC,CASNRGGLGETQYF
TRBV12-5,TRBJ1-1,NA,NA,TGTGCTAGTGGGCCACCGGGACGGAGGGGGGGAACTGAAGCTTTCTTT,CASGPPGRRGGTEAFF
TRBV27,TRBJ2-1,TRBD2,NA,TGTGCCAGCAGTTGGTTAGCGGGAGGTGGTGAGCAGTTCTTC,CASSWLAGGGEQFF
TRBV29-1,TRBJ2-7,NA,few,TGCAGCGTTTCCAACTCAGGGACCGAGCAGTACTTC,CSVSNSGTEQYF
TRBV7-7,TRBJ2-5,TRBD2,NA,TGTGCCAGCAGCCCCTTCTCGGGAGGGCCCTCACAAGAGACCCAGTACTTC,CASSPFSGGPSQETQYF
TRBV13,TRBJ1-3,NA,NA,TGTGCCAGCAGCTCCTCTTGGGGGGGGGCCAGGGGAAACACCATATATTTT,CASSSSWGGARGNTIYF
TRBV7-9,TRBJ1-3,NA,NA,TGTGCCAGCAGCTTAGCAGGAGTTGATGGAAACACCATATATTTT,CASSLAGVDGNTIYF
TRBV12-5,TRBJ2-1,TRBD1,NA,TGTGCTAGTGGCGTTAGACAGGGCAGCAATGAGCAGTTCTTC,CASGVRQGSNEQFF
TRBV4-2,TRBJ2-3,TRBD2,NA,TGTGCCAGCAGCCAAGATTTCCTGGCGGGGGGGCAGTCAGATACGCAGTATTTT,CASSQDFLAGGQSDTQYF
TRBV4-3,TRBJ1-6,NA,NA,TGCGCCAGCAGCCAAGATCGTCAGGGATCAGAGTCACCCCTCCACTTT,CASSQDRQGSESPLHF
TRBV4-1,TRBJ1-4,NA,NA,TGCGCCAGCAGCCAAGCGGCTCGGGAAAAACTGTTTTTT,CASSQAAREKLFF
TRBV29-1,TRBJ1-2,NA,NA,TGCAGCGTCCCTATGGGCAGAACGTATCCCTATGGCTACACCTTC,CSVPMGRTYPYGYTF
TRBV28,TRBJ1-1,NA,NA,TGTGCCAGCAGTTTGGATGAAGCTTTCTTT,CASSLDEAFF
TRBV2,TRBJ1-6,NA,NA,TGTGCCAGCAGTGAAAGGTCCATCTATAATTCACCCCTCCACTTT,CASSERSIYNSPLHF
TRBV29-1,TRBJ2-2,TRBD2,NA,TGCAGCGTAGGAAGCGGGGTCACCGGGGAGCTGTTTTTT,CSVGSGVTGELFF